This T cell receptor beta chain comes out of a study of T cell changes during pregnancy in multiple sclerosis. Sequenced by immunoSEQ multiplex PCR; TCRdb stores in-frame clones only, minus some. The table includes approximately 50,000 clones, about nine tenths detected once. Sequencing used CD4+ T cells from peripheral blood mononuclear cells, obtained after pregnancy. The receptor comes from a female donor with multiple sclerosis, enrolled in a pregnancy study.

Written as DNA, the CDR3 is TGCGCCAGCAGCCGACAGGGAACAAATCAGCCCCAGCATTTT. This gives the protein CASSRQGTNQPQHF. The chain uses TRBV4-1 and TRBJ1-5, with 7 bases that match TRBD1. Trimming removed 4 bases from V and 4 bases from J; junction bases left unmatched: 4. The CDR3 extends over 14 amino acids. The germline V gene encodes CDR1 MGHRA and CDR2 YSYEKL.